These 32 T cell receptor beta chains came from one sample sequenced in a study of T-cell memory formation after mild COVID-19. One entry per CDR3 protein, called by TCRdb with MiXCR from the 5' RACE reads. The table has approximately 42,000 distinct CDR3 sequences, approximately 7% seen once. Source material: PBMCs or a T cell subset sorted from them (not recorded which). The source of these receptors is an adult who had mild COVID-19 (a few samples of this study predate the infection). Cell type and time point are not known.

This clonotype has at least ten counts. The chain combines TRBV15 with TRBJ2-1; TRBD2 aligns across 9 bases. CDR3 length: 16 residues. The germline V gene has CDR1 LNHNV and CDR2 YYDKDF (reference sequence). Trimming cost V 1 base and J 5 bases; bases outside gene matches: 6. CDR3 nucleotides: TGTGCCACCAGCAGAGCCCCGGGACTAGCTGACAATGAGCAGTTCTTC. Translation gives CATSRAPGLADNEQFF. Filled out from reference TRBV15 and TRBJ2-1, the complete variable domain reads DAMVIQNPRYQVTQFGKPVTLSCSQTLNHNVMYWYQQKSSQAPKLLFHYYDKDFNNEADTPDNFQSRRPNTSFCFLDIRSPGLGDTAMYLCATSRAPGLADNEQFFGPGTRLTVL.

The chain combines TRBV9 with TRBJ2-7; D might be TRBD2 (5 bases). CDR1 and CDR2 from the germline V gene are SGDLS and YYNGEE. Trimming removed 1 base at V and 2 bases at J, with 10 bases between. This CDR3 contains 14 residues. CDR3 in amino acids: CASSVSGSAYEQYF. CDR3 coding DNA: TGTGCCAGCAGCGTATCGGGTAGCGCCTACGAGCAGTACTTC.

This clonotype was found many times. V usage is TRBV3-1 and J usage is TRBJ2-5; D unclear. Germline CDR1 is LGHDT and CDR2 is YNNKEL (reference sequence). With 1 base removed from V and 3 bases from J, the gap between germline ends came to 6 bases. This CDR3 region has 13 residues. CDR3 coding DNA: TGTGCCAGCAGCCAAGGGATTGAAGAGACCCAGTACTTC. Its protein product is CASSQGIEETQYF.

This clonotype was found many times. V and J are TRBV6-5 and TRBJ2-7, with 8 bases identical to TRBD2. The CDR3 extends over 15 amino acids. CDR1 is MNHEY and CDR2 is SVGAGI in the germline V gene. V lost 6 bases and J lost 0; bases outside the gene matches: 7. For the CDR3, the DNA is TGTGCCAGCAGCCGCCATAGCGGGATCTCCTACGAGCAGTACTTC. Amino acid sequence: CASSRHSGISYEQYF.

At least ten counts were recorded for this clonotype. The rearrangement uses TRBV5-1 and TRBJ2-2; D not certain. The V end lost 8 bases, the J end lost 2 bases, and 13 bases lay between the germline ends. The CDR3 spans 14 residues. Looked up from germline, CDR1 is SGHRS and CDR2 is YFSETQ. CDR3 residues: CASLGPSNTGELFF. In DNA form, the CDR3 reads TGCGCCAGTTTGGGCCCCTCAAACACCGGGGAGCTGTTTTTT.

The chain combines TRBV5-4 with TRBJ2-7; no clear D gene. Germline V gene data show CDR1 as SGHNT and CDR2 as YYREEE (reference sequence). Deletions cut 1 base from V and 2 bases from J, with 4 bases between. CDR3 length equals 12 residues. The CDR3 spells CASSLTTYEQYF. CDR3 sequence (DNA): TGTGCCAGCAGCTTGACTACCTACGAGCAGTACTTC.

This clonotype showed up many times. The rearrangement joins TRBV5-5 to TRBJ2-1; possibly TRBD2 for D (7 bases). Germline assignment: CDR1 SGHKS and CDR2 YYEKEE (reference sequence). The CDR3 runs 16 residues. Between the trimmed V and J ends, which lost 4 bases and 2 bases, there was a span of 16 bases. The CDR3 DNA reads as TGTGCCAGCAGCCTCCAAGGGAGGGGGGCCTACAATGAGCAGTTCTTC. Amino acid sequence: CASSLQGRGAYNEQFF.

This clonotype turned up a few times. The chain employs TRBV6-5 and TRBJ1-2; TRBD1 matches 7 bases. CDR1 and CDR2 (germline): MNHEY, SVGAGI. With 2 bases clipped from V and 8 bases from J, the junction kept 14 bases outside the gene matches. The CDR3 loop spans 16 amino acids. DNA for the CDR3: TGTGCCAGCAGTTACCGGGGGACAGCTTCCCGACGAGGCTACACCTTC. Its protein product is CASSYRGTASRRGYTF.

In its sample, this clonotype was seen many times. The chain uses TRBV24-1 and TRBJ2-1, with 7 bases aligning to TRBD1. Germline V gene data show CDR1 as KGHDR and CDR2 as SFDVKD. The ends lost 9 bases at V and 3 bases at J; junction bases unmatched: 16. The CDR3 extends over 17 amino acids. CDR3 nucleotide sequence: TGTGCCACCCAGCGTTCTAGACAGGGTCGACTCTACAATGAGCAGTTCTTC. Its protein is CATQRSRQGRLYNEQFF.

The chain combines TRBV7-9 with TRBJ1-2; D might be TRBD1 (6 bases). The CDR3 is 14 residues long. Trimming removed 7 bases at V and 2 bases at J, with 14 bases between. CDR1 and CDR2 from the germline V gene are SEHNR and FQNEAQ (reference sequence). Written as DNA, the CDR3 is TGTGCCAGCACCCCGGGACATCAAAACTATGGCTACACCTTC. This gives the protein CASTPGHQNYGYTF.

This clonotype was observed a few times. The chain is built from TRBV7-9 and TRBJ1-1; unclear D gene. CDR3 length: 15 amino acids. Germline assignment: CDR1 SEHNR and CDR2 FQNEAQ (reference sequence). Deletions cut 4 bases from V and 0 bases from J, with 12 bases between. The CDR3 DNA is TGTGCCAGCAGCTCCAGGAACAGCGTGAACACTGAAGCTTTCTTT. This translates into CASSSRNSVNTEAFF.

This clonotype was observed a few times. This chain links TRBV28 with TRBJ1-1, with D tentatively TRBD1 (6 bases). This CDR3 spans 16 amino acids. Trimming removed 3 bases at V and 1 base at J, with 15 bases between. Germline CDR1 reads MDHEN; CDR2 reads SYDVKM. As DNA, the CDR3 is TGTGCCAGCAGTTTTCAACAGGGTAAGGGGAACACTGAAGCTTTCTTT. It is translated as CASSFQQGKGNTEAFF.

The chain uses TRBV6-2 or TRBV6-3 and TRBJ2-1; 14 nucleotides line up with TRBD2. V shed 6 bases, J shed 4 bases, and the junction held 8 bases outside the gene matches. The CDR3 consists of 17 residues. Germline V gene sequence: CDR1 MNHEY, CDR2 SVGEGT. Written as DNA, the CDR3 is TGTGCCAGCAGAACCGGACTAGCGGGGGGAGAGTACAATGAGCAGTTCTTC. Translating it yields CASRTGLAGGEYNEQFF.

Note on this clonotype: A read error may explain this, as a much larger clone is one base away. The rearrangement links TRBV9 to TRBJ2-1; 16 nucleotides align to TRBD2. The CDR3 consists of 20 residues. V dropped 5 bases and J dropped 1; count of bases not matched to a gene: 12. Germline loops: CDR1 SGDLS, CDR2 YYNGEE. The CDR3 nucleotides read TGTGCCAGCAGAAAAAGCGGGACTAGCGGGAGGGCCAGGTCCTACAATGAGCAGTTCTTC. This translates into CASRKSGTSGRARSYNEQFF.

The chain uses TRBV12-3 or TRBV12-4 and TRBJ1-1; D remains ambiguous. Between the trimmed V and J ends, which lost 8 bases and 10 bases, there was a span of 17 bases. The CDR3 has 12 residues. This chain's CDR3 is CASGVRQVVAFF. DNA of the CDR3: TGTGCCAGCGGCGTAAGGCAGGTGGTAGCTTTCTTT.

The chain recombines TRBV19 with TRBJ2-2; TRBD2 agrees at 9 bases. CDR1 and CDR2 (germline): LNHDA, SQIVND (reference sequence). CDR3 size: 15 residues. J gave up 1 base and V 9 bases, and 6 bases lay outside the gene matches. CDR3: CASHEAGGNTGELFF. CDR3 nucleotides: TGTGCCAGCCATGAAGCGGGGGGGAACACCGGGGAGCTGTTTTTT.

This clonotype came up a few times. This chain links TRBV5-1 with TRBJ2-2; possible D gene TRBD2, 5 bases. Germline V gene sequence: CDR1 SGHRS, CDR2 YFSETQ. CDR3 length: 13 residues. The ends were cut back, 4 bases at V and 7 bases at J, with 11 bases in the middle. For the CDR3, the DNA is TGCGCCAGCAGCAAGCGAGAGGGCGGGGAGCTGTTTTTT. Amino acids: CASSKREGGELFF.

The chain has TRBV27 and TRBJ1-6; no clear D gene. V dropped 3 bases and J dropped 0 bases, with 9 bases sitting between them. The CDR3 runs to 16 residues. Germline V gene data show CDR1 as MNHEY and CDR2 as SMNVEV (reference sequence). CDR3 region: CASSFDASSYNSPLHF. As DNA, the CDR3 is TGTGCCAGCAGTTTTGACGCCAGCTCCTATAATTCACCCCTCCACTTT.

This chain joins TRBV19 and TRBJ2-5, with no clear D. V was cut by 3 bases and J by 4 bases, with 9 bases left in between. The CDR3 runs to 13 residues. CDR1 LNHDA and CDR2 SQIVND come from the germline V gene (reference sequence). The CDR3 DNA reads TGTGCCAGTAGTATGCTCCCCGGAGAGACCCAGTACTTC. Its translation: CASSMLPGETQYF.

This clonotype was found many times. The V and J genes are TRBV29-1 and TRBJ1-2, with 7 bases aligning to TRBD1. The V and J ends lost 6 bases and 1 base, in that order; junction bases with no gene match: 5. This CDR3 spans 13 amino acids. CDR1 SQVTM and CDR2 ANQGSEA come from the germline V gene. CDR3 region: CSVGQDINYGYTF. The DNA of the CDR3 is TGCAGCGTCGGACAGGACATTAACTATGGCTACACCTTC. Based on the CDR3 plus reference TRBV29-1 and TRBJ1-2, the full variable domain is SAVISQKPSRDICQRGTSLTIQCQVDSQVTMMFWYRQQPGQSLTLIATANQGSEATYESGFVIDKFPISRPNLTFSTLTVSNMSPEDSSIYLCSVGQDINYGYTFGSGTRLTVV.

In this sample, this clonotype turned up a few times. This chain uses TRBV2 with TRBJ1-1; a possible D gene is TRBD1 (5 bases). Trimming took 4 bases from V and 0 from J, leaving 9 bases between them. CDR3 length equals 14 residues. Germline-derived CDR1 and CDR2 are SNHLY and FYNNEI. The CDR3 DNA sequence: TGTGCCAGCAGTGTTGGGGGGTTGAACACTGAAGCTTTCTTT. This sequence encodes CASSVGGLNTEAFF.

This clonotype was picked up one time. The rearrangement joins TRBV29-1 to TRBJ2-1; D is ambiguous. This CDR3 region has 13 residues. Trimming removed 4 bases at V and 5 bases at J, with 12 bases between. Germline lookup yields CDR1 SQVTM and CDR2 ANQGSEA. Written as DNA, the CDR3 is TGCAGCGTTGTAGTGCCAGGCGACAATGAGCAGTTCTTC. Translated: CSVVVPGDNEQFF.

This clonotype was found a few times. In DNA form, the CDR3 reads TGTGCCAGCCGAGCCGGGGGGGGCTATGGCTACACCTTC. Its translation: CASRAGGGYGYTF. This chain joins TRBV25-1 and TRBJ1-2; perhaps TRBD1 as D (5 bases). This CDR3 comprises 13 residues. V lost 8 bases to trimming and J lost 4 bases, with 14 bases between them. The germline gives CDR1 MGHDK, CDR2 SYGVNS.

V gene TRBV6-1 combines with J gene TRBJ1-5, with a weak D call TRBD1 (5 bases). Germline V CDR1 and CDR2: MNHNS, SASEGT. Between the trimmed V and J ends, which lost 6 bases and 4 bases, there was a span of 13 bases. This CDR3 contains 14 residues. In DNA, the CDR3 is TGTGCCAGCAGCGAGGGAAGGGGAAATCAGCCCCAGCATTTT. It encodes CASSEGRGNQPQHF.

The sample holds many counts of this clonotype. The chain couples TRBV29-1 to TRBJ1-1; D might be TRBD1 (6 bases). V was clipped by 7 bases and J by 3 bases, with 15 bases between them. The CDR3 length is 13 residues. Germline CDR1 SQVTM, CDR2 ANQGSEA. CDR3 loop: CSGDPRGDTEAFF. DNA of the CDR3: TGCAGCGGGGACCCAAGGGGGGACACTGAAGCTTTCTTT.

This clonotype has more than one count but fewer than ten. The rearrangement joins TRBV6-1 to TRBJ1-2; D not resolved. Deletions cut 6 bases from V and 4 bases from J, with 9 bases between. From germline, CDR1 is MNHNS and CDR2 SASEGT. The CDR3 length is 12 residues. CDR3 coding DNA: TGTGCCAGCAGGCCCCGGATCTATGGCTACACCTTC. Protein: CASRPRIYGYTF.

As regards this clonotype: Sequence at one end of the junction differs from germline and may be a read error. The chain is built from TRBV5-1 and TRBJ2-1, with D possibly matching TRBD1 (5 bases). The CDR3 spans 12 residues. CDR1 is SGHRS, CDR2 YFSETQ, per germline. The chain's CDR3 is CTSFDSLGEQFF. In DNA, the CDR3 is TGCACCAGCTTTGACAGCTTAGGTGAGCAGTTCTTC.

A remark on this clonotype: A much larger clone is a single base away; this may be a read error. V usage is TRBV18 and J usage is TRBJ2-1; no clear D gene. The CDR3 runs to 12 residues. Germline loops: CDR1 KGHSH, CDR2 LQKENI. This CDR3 is CSSSPDYNEQFF. DNA for the CDR3: TGTTCCAGCTCACCTGATTACAATGAGCAGTTCTTC. The full variable domain, its missing parts supplied by reference TRBV18 and TRBJ2-1, is NAGVMQNPRHLVRRRGQEARLRCSPMKGHSHVYWYRQLPEEGLKFMVYLQKENIIDESGMPKERFSAEFPKEGPSILRIQQVVRGDSAAYFCSSSPDYNEQFFGPGTRLTVL.

The chain joins TRBV10-3 to TRBJ2-5, with TRBD2 identical over 7 bases. V dropped 2 bases and J dropped 5; count of bases not matched to a gene: 11. CDR1 is ENHRY and CDR2 is SYGVKD in the germline V gene. The length of the CDR3 is 16 residues. The CDR3 here is CAISERGLAAGETQYF. The CDR3 DNA is TGTGCCATCAGTGAGCGAGGTCTAGCGGCAGGGGAGACCCAGTACTTC.

In this sample, this clonotype turned up a few times. The rearrangement joins TRBV3-1 to TRBJ2-2; the match to TRBD2 covers 12 bases. The CDR3 has 15 residues. CDR1 and CDR2 (germline): LGHDT, YNNKEL (reference sequence). V lost 8 bases and J lost 7; bases outside the gene matches: 8. CDR3 region: CASQLGTSGFGELFF. The CDR3 bases are TGTGCCAGCCAACTCGGGACTAGCGGGTTCGGGGAGCTGTTTTTT.

This clonotype occurred many times. The CDR3 spells CASSLKAGLDTQYF. For the CDR3, the DNA is TGTGCCAGCAGCTTGAAGGCAGGTTTGGATACGCAGTATTTT. V and J are TRBV7-2 and TRBJ2-3; no definite D call. Germline CDR1 reads SGHTA; CDR2 reads FQGNSA. The CDR3 length is 14 residues. V was trimmed by 3 bases and J by 6 bases, leaving 13 bases between them.

The rearrangement links TRBV2 to TRBJ2-5; possible D gene TRBD1, 6 bases. Germline assignment: CDR1 SNHLY and CDR2 FYNNEI. CDR3 size: 14 residues. The V end lost 7 bases, the J end lost 3 bases, and 15 bases lay between the germline ends. For the CDR3, the DNA is TGTGCCAGCAAAGGGGGTACAGGTGAAGAGACCCAGTACTTC. This encodes CASKGGTGEETQYF.